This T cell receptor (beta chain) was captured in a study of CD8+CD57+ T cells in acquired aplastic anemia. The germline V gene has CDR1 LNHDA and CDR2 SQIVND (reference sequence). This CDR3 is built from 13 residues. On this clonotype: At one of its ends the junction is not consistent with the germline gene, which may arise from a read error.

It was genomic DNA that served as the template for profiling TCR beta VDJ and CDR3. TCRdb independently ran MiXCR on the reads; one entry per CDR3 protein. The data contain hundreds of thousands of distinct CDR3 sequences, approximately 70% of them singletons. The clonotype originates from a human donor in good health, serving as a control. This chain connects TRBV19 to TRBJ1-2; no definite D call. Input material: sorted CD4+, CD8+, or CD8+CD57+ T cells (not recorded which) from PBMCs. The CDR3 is CASRTGIPERYTF. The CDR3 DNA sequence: TGTGCCAGTAGGACCGGGATCCCAGAGAGGTACACTTTC.